This TCR beta chain stems from a study of T cells in Graves' hyperthyroidism and ophthalmopathy (dated by TCRdb to between 2017 and 2020). In the study overall: Peripheral blood was collected at initial diagnosis, before any treatment. A discovery cohort of approximately 97 patients, 43 with Graves' ophthalmopathy and about 60 with stable Graves' hyperthyroidism, was used to find distinguishing TCR V-J signatures. The 75 to 100 discovery patients were randomly divided into training and test sets at a 7:3 ratio. After sampling, hyperthyroidism patients received methimazole starting at 30 mg daily, and ophthalmopathy patients received high-dose intravenous methylprednisolone. In addition, the study compared T-cell repertoires in thyroid tissue and in blood from about 6 Graves' hyperthyroidism patients. According to the paper, TCR Vbeta CDR3 sequencing was carried out on approximately 140 peripheral blood samples, which came from about 45 ophthalmopathy, fewer than 80 hyperthyroidism and approximately 17 progressor patients. Prospective prediction of ophthalmopathy was tested in an independent validation cohort of 18 to 20 hyperthyroidism patients and 15 to 17 patients who later progressed to ophthalmopathy.

Amplification of TCR beta CDR3 regions was carried out from RNA transcripts. The TCR CDR3 was subjected to a first round of RT-PCR using the HTBI primer set and the Qiagen OneStep RT-PCR kit. A second multiplex PCR round built the libraries, followed by size selection and purification. Libraries were sequenced paired-end with 100 bp reads on an Illumina HiSeq2000. Processing in the source paper ran as follows. SOAPnuke was used to process the raw data, throwing out any read that contained adapters or uncalled bases, had a mean Phred below 15, or lacked an exact constant-primer or identifier match. High-quality paired reads were merged using COPE v1.2.5, and each unique nucleotide sequence was defined as a clonotype. Clonotypes were aligned to IMGT TRBV, TRBD and TRBJ reference segments using MiTCR v1.1. Only V-J combinations with frequency above 0.0001, covering approximately 99% of repertoires, were analysed. The TCS score was defined as the ratio of F50 (clonal expansion) to E x V (chaos), calculated using BLOSUM62-based TCRdist between CDR3 peptides within each V-J. Welch's t-statistics and random forest reduced roughly 500 V-J features to roughly 13, which were used in a naive Bayes classifier (R e1071). The raw public data were reprocessed by TCRdb itself: fastp quality trimming at Q25, MiXCR clonotype calling, in-frame beta chains only. Rows matching on CDR3 protein sequence are summarized as one entry with the most common DNA and genes. Clone size and V and J calls follow TCRdb, not the original study. Across this sample there are hundreds of thousands of distinct CDR3 sequences, with roughly 13% seen only once. The top ten clonotypes cover 34% of the sample.

The research as a whole found: Most expanded thyroid clonotypes (frequency above 0.001) were also detected in blood, a finding suggesting that blood repertoires may reflect thyroid immune responses. In cross-validation, a model built on a 13 V-J signature told ophthalmopathy apart from stable hyperthyroidism with 85% to 90% sensitivity and roughly 82% specificity, and in testing the same model reached 80%/75%. During validation, the model predicted progression to ophthalmopathy a median of about 6.5 months ahead of onset, with 70.59% sensitivity and 72% to 85% specificity. Sample size was not statistically predetermined, and investigators were not blinded to group allocation.

Including cysteine and phenylalanine, the CDR3 has 13 amino acids. CDR3 DNA only is kept here, 39 bases in frame from base 1. Comment on this clonotype: Its antigen is still unknown. A much bigger clone sits one base away, suggesting this may be a read error.

Ophthalmopathy patients had moderately to severely active disease, Clinical Activity Score of at least 3, NOSPECS grade of at least 4, and duration under 3 months. Patients with uncontrolled infections, other autoimmune diseases, pregnancy or lactation were excluded. Diagnoses were established on the basis of clinical symptoms, serum thyroxine and TRAb, thyroid ultrasound, and orbital computed tomography. PBMCs were separated from approximately 10 ml of fresh peripheral blood using Ficoll-Paque density gradient centrifugation. Trizol reagent was used to extract total RNA, and RNA quality was then checked on an Agilent 2100 Bioanalyzer.

The source is a woman in her thirties or forties with Graves' ophthalmopathy. The chain was built from TRBV12-3 or TRBV12-4 and TRBJ1-3, with the D segment identity uncertain. Sequencing was carried out using blood. The CDR3 reads CARSLEGGNTIYF. The nucleotides read TGTGCCAGGAGTTTAGAGGGTGGAAACACCATATATTTT.